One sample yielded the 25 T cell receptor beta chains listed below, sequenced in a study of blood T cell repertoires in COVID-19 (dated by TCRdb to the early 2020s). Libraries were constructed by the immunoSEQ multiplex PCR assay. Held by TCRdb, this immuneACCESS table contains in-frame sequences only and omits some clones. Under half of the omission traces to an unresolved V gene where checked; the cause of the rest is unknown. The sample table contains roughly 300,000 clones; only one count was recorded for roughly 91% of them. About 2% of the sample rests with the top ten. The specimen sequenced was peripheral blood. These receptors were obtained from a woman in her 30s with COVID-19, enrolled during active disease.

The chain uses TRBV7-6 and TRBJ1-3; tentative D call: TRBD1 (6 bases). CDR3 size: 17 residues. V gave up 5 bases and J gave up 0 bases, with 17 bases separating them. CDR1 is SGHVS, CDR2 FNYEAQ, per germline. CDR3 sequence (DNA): TGTGCCAGCAGCCCTGGACAGATTCAAAACTCTGGAAACACCATATATTTT. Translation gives CASSPGQIQNSGNTIYF.

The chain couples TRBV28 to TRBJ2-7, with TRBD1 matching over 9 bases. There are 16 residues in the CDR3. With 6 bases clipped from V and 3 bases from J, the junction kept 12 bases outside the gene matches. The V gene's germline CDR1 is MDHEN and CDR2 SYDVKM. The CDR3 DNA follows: TGTGCCAGCAGGGGTACGACAGGGGGTCGCTTCTACGAGCAGTACGTC. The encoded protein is CASRGTTGGRFYEQYV.

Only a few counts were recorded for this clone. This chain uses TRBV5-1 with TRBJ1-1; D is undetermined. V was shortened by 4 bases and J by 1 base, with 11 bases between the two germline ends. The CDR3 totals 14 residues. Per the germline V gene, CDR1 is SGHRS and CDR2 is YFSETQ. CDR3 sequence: CASSVTRPNTEAFF. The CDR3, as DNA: TGCGCCAGCAGCGTGACACGACCGAACACTGAAGCTTTCTTT.

In DNA, the CDR3 is TGTGCCAGCAGCCCGTCGGACAGTCGGTGGTATGGCTACACCTTC. Protein: CASSPSDSRWYGYTF. The V and J genes are TRBV5-8 and TRBJ1-2; TRBD1 is a possible D gene (6 bases). The germline V gene has CDR1 SGHTS and CDR2 YDEGEE. The V end lost 4 bases, the J end lost 5 bases, and 18 bases lay between the germline ends. The CDR3 is 15 amino acids.

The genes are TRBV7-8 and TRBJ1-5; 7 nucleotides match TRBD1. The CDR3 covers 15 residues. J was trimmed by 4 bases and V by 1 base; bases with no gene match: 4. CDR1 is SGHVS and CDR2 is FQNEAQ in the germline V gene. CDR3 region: CASSLDGTDNQPQHF. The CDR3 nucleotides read TGTGCCAGCAGCTTAGACGGGACAGATAATCAGCCCCAGCATTTT.

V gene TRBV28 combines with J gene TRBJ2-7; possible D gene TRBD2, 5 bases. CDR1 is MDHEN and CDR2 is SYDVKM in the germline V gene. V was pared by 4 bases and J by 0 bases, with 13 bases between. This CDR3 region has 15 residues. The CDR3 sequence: CASSSPWAGSYEQYV. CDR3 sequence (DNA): TGTGCCAGCAGTTCCCCGTGGGCGGGCTCCTACGAGCAGTACGTC.

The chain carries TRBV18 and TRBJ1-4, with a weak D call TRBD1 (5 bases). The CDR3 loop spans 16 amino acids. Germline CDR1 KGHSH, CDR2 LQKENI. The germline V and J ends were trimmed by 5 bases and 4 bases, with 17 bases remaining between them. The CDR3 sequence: CASSSNRAGDNEKLFF. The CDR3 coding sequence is TGTGCCAGCTCATCCAACCGGGCGGGGGATAATGAAAAACTGTTTTTT.

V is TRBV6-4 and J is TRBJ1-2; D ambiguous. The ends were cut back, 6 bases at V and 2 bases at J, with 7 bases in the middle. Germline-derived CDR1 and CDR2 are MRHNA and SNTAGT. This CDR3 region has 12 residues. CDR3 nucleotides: TGTGCCAGCAGGGACCAGAACTATGGCTACACCTTC. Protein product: CASRDQNYGYTF.

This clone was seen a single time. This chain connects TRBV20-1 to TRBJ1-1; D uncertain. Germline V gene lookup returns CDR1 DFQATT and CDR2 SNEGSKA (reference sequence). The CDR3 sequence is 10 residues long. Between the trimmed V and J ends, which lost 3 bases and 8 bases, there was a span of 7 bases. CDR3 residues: CSASGREAFF. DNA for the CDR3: TGCAGTGCTAGTGGCAGGGAAGCTTTCTTT.

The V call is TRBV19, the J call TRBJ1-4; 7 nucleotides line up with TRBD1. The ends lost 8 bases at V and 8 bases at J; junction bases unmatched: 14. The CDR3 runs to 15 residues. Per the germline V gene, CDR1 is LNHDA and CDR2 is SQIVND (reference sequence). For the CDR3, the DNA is TGTGCCAGTCACAGGGGTTCCGGGCCGGGGGAAAAACTGTTTTTT. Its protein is CASHRGSGPGEKLFF.

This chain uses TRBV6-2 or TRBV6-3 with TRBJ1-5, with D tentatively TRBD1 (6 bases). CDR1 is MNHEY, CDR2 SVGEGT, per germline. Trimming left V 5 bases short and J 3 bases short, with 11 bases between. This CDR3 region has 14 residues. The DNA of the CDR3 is TGTGCCAGCAGTAGTACAGGGAACAATCAGCCCCAGCATTTT. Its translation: CASSSTGNNQPQHF.

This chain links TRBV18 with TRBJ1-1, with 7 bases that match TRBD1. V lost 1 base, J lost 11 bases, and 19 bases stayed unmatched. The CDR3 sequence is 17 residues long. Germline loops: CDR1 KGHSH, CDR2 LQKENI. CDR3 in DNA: TGTGCCAGCTCACCACTCGCACCGGGACAGTCTGTTTCCGAGGCTTTCTTT. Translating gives CASSPLAPGQSVSEAFF.

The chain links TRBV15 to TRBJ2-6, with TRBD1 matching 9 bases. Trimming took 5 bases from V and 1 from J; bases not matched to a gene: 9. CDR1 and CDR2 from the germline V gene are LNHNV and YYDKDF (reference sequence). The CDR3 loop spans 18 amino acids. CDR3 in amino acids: CATSADRGLSSGANVLTF. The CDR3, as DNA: TGTGCCACCAGCGCGGACAGGGGACTATCTTCTGGGGCCAACGTCCTGACTTTC.

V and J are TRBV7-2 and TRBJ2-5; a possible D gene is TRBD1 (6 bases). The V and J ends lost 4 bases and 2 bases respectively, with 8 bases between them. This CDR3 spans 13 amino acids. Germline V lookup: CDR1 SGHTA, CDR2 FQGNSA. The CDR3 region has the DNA TGTGCCAGCAGCTCCGACAGGCAAGAGACCCAGTACTTC. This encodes CASSSDRQETQYF. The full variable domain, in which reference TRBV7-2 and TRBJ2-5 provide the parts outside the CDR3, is GAGVSQSPSNKVTEKGKDVELRCDPISGHTALYWYRQSLGQGLEFLIYFQGNSAPDKSGLPSDRFSAERTGGSVSTLTIQRTQQEDSAVYLCASSSDRQETQYFGPGTRLLVL.

The CDR3 loop reads CASSRPAFRPARNEQYV. DNA of the CDR3: TGTGCCAGCAGCCGACCAGCCTTCAGACCAGCGCGGAACGAGCAGTACGTC. The chain links TRBV5-5 to TRBJ2-7, with no clear D. Trimming left V 4 bases short and J 5 bases short, with 25 bases between. Per germline, CDR1 SGHKS and CDR2 YYEKEE (reference sequence). This CDR3 has 17 amino acids.

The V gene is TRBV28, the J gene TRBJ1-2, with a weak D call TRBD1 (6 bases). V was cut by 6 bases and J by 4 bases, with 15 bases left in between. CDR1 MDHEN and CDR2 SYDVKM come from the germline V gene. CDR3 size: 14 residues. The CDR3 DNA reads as TGTGCCAGCAGACGAACTCCAGGGGTCTATGGCTACACCTTC. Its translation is CASRRTPGVYGYTF.

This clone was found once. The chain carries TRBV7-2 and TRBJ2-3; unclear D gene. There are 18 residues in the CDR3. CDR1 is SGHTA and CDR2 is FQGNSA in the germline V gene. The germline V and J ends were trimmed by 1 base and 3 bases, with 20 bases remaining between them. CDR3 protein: CASSLGYGIEVLTDTQYF. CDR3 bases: TGTGCCAGCAGCTTAGGATATGGAATAGAGGTGTTAACAGATACGCAGTATTTT.

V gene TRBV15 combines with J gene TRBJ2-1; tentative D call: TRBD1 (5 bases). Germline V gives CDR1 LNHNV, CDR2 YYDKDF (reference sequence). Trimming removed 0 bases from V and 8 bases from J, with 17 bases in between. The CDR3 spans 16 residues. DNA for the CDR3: TGTGCCACCAGCAGAGATAGGGCAGGGCTTTTTGATGAGCAGTTCTTC. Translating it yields CATSRDRAGLFDEQFF. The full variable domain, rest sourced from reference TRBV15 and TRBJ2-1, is DAMVIQNPRYQVTQFGKPVTLSCSQTLNHNVMYWYQQKSSQAPKLLFHYYDKDFNNEADTPDNFQSRRPNTSFCFLDIRSPGLGDTAMYLCATSRDRAGLFDEQFFGPGTRLTVL.

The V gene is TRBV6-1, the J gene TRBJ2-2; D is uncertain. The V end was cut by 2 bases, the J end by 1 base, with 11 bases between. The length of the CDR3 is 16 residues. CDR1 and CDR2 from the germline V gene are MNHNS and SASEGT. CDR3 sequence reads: CASSEQPRQNTGELFF. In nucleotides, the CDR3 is TGTGCCAGCAGTGAACAGCCAAGACAGAACACCGGGGAGCTGTTTTTT.

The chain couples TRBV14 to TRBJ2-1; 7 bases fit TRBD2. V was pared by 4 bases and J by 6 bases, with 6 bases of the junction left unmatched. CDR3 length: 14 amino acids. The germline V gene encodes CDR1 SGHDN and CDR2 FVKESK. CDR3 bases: TGTGCCAGCAGCCCCCTGGGGGGGGGCAATGAGCAGTTCTTC. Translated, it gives CASSPLGGGNEQFF.

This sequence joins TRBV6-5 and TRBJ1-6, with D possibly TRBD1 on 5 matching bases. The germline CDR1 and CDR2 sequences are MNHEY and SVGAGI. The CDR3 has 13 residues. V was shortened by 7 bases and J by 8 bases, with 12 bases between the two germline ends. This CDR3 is CASTGQLDSPLHF. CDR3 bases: TGTGCCAGCACCGGACAATTAGATTCACCCCTCCACTTT.

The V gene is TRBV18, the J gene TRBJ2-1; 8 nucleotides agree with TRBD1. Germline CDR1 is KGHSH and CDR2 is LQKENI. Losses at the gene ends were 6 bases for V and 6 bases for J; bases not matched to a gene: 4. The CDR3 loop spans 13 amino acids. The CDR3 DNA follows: TGTGCCAGCTCCCCGGACAGGGCCAATGAGCAGTTCTTC. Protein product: CASSPDRANEQFF.

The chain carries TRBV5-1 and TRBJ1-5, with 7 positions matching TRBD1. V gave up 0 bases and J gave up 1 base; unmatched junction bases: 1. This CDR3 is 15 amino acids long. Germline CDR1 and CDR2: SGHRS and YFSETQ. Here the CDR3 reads CASSLGGGSNQPQHF. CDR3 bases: TGCGCCAGCAGCTTGGGAGGGGGCAGCAATCAGCCCCAGCATTTT.

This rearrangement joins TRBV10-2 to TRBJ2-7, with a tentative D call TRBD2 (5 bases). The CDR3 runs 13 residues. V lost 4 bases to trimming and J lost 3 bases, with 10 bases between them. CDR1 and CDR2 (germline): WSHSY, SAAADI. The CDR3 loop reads CASSVASHYEQYV. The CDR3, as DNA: TGCGCCAGCAGTGTCGCTAGCCACTACGAGCAGTACGTC.

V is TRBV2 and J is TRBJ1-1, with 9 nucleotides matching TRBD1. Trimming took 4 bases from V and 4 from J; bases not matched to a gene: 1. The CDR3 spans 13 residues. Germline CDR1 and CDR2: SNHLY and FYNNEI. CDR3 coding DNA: TGTGCCAGCAGTGCGGACAGGGGCACTGAAGCTTTCTTT. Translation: CASSADRGTEAFF.